Listed below are T cell receptor beta chains from one sample, sequenced in a study of CD8 T cells in ankylosing spondylitis. TCRdb reprocessed the 5' RACE reads with MiXCR, giving one entry per CDR3 protein. This table has 200,000 to 250,000 distinct CDR3 sequences, roughly 18% appearing once. What was sequenced was blood, either unsorted or a sorted T cell fraction (not recorded which). The receptors stem from a male donor with ankylosing spondylitis. The CDR3 runs from the conserved cysteine through the conserved F or W.

V gene	J gene	CDR3 protein
TRBV27	TRBJ1-1	CASSLIRTAEAFF
TRBV12-3/TRBV12-4	TRBJ1-2	CASSFGTAFTF
TRBV12-3/TRBV12-4	TRBJ1-2	CASTWKTGPYGYTF
TRBV12-3/TRBV12-4	TRBJ2-5	CASSLGGLAGRETQYF
TRBV28	TRBJ2-1	CASSFGSGRVYNEQFF
TRBV28	TRBJ2-4	CASSLGQGRDIQYF
TRBV4-1	TRBJ2-7	CASSQEEGGDPTYEQYF
TRBV6-5	TRBJ1-2	CASSYSTVARLGSYGYTF
TRBV7-8	TRBJ2-1	CASSGTNRNEQFF
TRBV4-3	TRBJ2-7	CASSQDLRNEQYF
TRBV7-6	TRBJ2-7	CASSSRDIYEQYF
TRBV10-3	TRBJ2-7	CAIMGWPSYEQYF
TRBV5-1	TRBJ2-6	CASRDSGANVLTF
TRBV27	TRBJ2-1	CASSPGTGLAEQFF
TRBV4-1	TRBJ1-2	CASSQPHRTTPYGYTF